The 10 T cell receptor beta chains below all came from one sample that was sequenced in a study of T cell responses to AZD1222 COVID-19 vaccine. The repertoire was sequenced with immunoSEQ multiplex PCR; TCRdb's copy has only in-frame clones and lacks some. Among 95,000 to 100,000 clones listed, about 86% were seen once. The source was peripheral blood, collected on day 0 of AZD1222 vaccination. The receptor source for this set is an adult in good health.

V gene TRBV7-2 combines with J gene TRBJ1-3, with 11 bases matching TRBD1. The V and J ends lost 4 bases and 8 bases, in that order; junction bases with no gene match: 4. The CDR3 sequence is 14 residues long. Germline lookup yields CDR1 SGHTA and CDR2 FQGNSA. The CDR3 DNA sequence: TGTGCCAGCAGCTGGGACAGGGGGGCGGACACCATATATTTT. Translated: CASSWDRGADTIYF.

The V and J genes are TRBV10-3 and TRBJ1-1; D unclear. The CDR3 extends over 13 amino acids. With 4 bases removed from V and 1 base from J, the gap between germline ends came to 7 bases. The germline gives CDR1 ENHRY, CDR2 SYGVKD. The CDR3 region has the DNA TGTGCCATCAGTGGAAATAAGAACACTGAAGCTTTCTTT. It codes for CAISGNKNTEAFF.

This chain links TRBV6-6 with TRBJ2-4; 9 bases match TRBD2. This CDR3 region has 14 residues. The germline V gene has CDR1 MNHNY and CDR2 SVGAGI (reference sequence). J lost 7 bases, V lost 6 bases, and 7 bases had no gene match. CDR3 residues: CASSPAGGMNIQYF. For the CDR3, the DNA is TGTGCCAGCAGCCCCGCGGGAGGGATGAACATTCAGTACTTC.

This clone was observed once. CDR3 loop: CASSPRTGDSNQPQHF. DNA of the CDR3: TGTGCCAGCAGTCCGCGGACAGGAGACAGCAATCAGCCCCAGCATTTT. The V and J genes are TRBV6-2 or TRBV6-3 and TRBJ1-5; 7 nucleotides line up with TRBD1. Trimming took 5 bases from V and 1 from J; bases not matched to a gene: 8. From germline, CDR1 is MNHEY and CDR2 SVGEGT. The CDR3 covers 16 residues.

This chain uses TRBV28 with TRBJ1-5, with TRBD1 matching over 10 bases. Germline-derived CDR1 and CDR2 are MDHEN and SYDVKM. This CDR3 is built from 17 residues. Unmatched junction bases numbered 8, after V lost 2 bases and J lost 4 bases. CDR3 residues: CASSLPIGQGGNQPQHF. CDR3 coding DNA: TGTGCCAGCAGTTTACCCATCGGACAGGGGGGTAATCAGCCCCAGCATTTT.

This clone is a singleton in its sample. This chain joins TRBV25-1 and TRBJ1-2; maybe TRBD1 (6 bases). V lost 2 bases and J lost 4, with 17 bases in between. The CDR3 extends over 16 amino acids. CDR1 and CDR2 from the germline V gene are MGHDK and SYGVNS. The CDR3 protein is CASSEGGGGEAYGYTF. For the CDR3, the DNA is TGTGCCAGCAGTGAAGGGGGCGGAGGGGAAGCCTATGGCTACACCTTC.

J is TRBJ2-3 and V is TRBV5-4; TRBD1 matches at 7 bases. J gave up 3 bases and V 0 bases, and 4 bases lay outside the gene matches. CDR1 is SGHNT and CDR2 is YYREEE in the germline V gene (reference sequence). The CDR3 spans 15 residues. CDR3 bases: TGTGCCAGCAGCTTGGACAGGGGACGGACAGATACGCAGTATTTT. Residues: CASSLDRGRTDTQYF.

The chain joins TRBV4-2 to TRBJ2-7; D is unresolved. Germline assignment: CDR1 LGHNA and CDR2 YNFKEQ. Deletions cut 4 bases from V and 6 bases from J, with 16 bases between. CDR3 length: 14 residues. The CDR3 DNA reads TGTGCCAGCAGCCGACCGATGGAAGGCGGCGAGCAGTACTTC. Translated: CASSRPMEGGEQYF.

The chain employs TRBV19 and TRBJ1-4, with unresolved D. CDR1 is LNHDA, CDR2 SQIVND, per germline (reference sequence). The CDR3 spans 14 residues. V was cut by 10 bases and J by 0 bases, with 12 bases left in between. CDR3 DNA: TGTGCCACCCGGCTCTATGCAACTAATGAAAAACTGTTTTTT. This gives the protein CATRLYATNEKLFF. Drawing the rest from reference TRBV19 and TRBJ1-4, the complete variable domain is DGGITQSPKYLFRKEGQNVTLSCEQNLNHDAMYWYRQDPGQGLRLIYYSQIVNDFQKGDIAEGYSVSREKKESFPLTVTSAQKNPTAFYLCATRLYATNEKLFFGSGTQLSVL.

The chain recombines TRBV5-1 with TRBJ1-3; D is ambiguous. V was clipped by 4 bases and J by 0 bases, with 23 bases between them. Germline values: CDR1 SGHRS, CDR2 YFSETQ. This CDR3 has 19 amino acids. The DNA for the CDR3 is TGCGCCAGCAGCCCGTCAGGACCGCGAGCTTCTTACTCTGGAAACACCATATATTTT. Translating it yields CASSPSGPRASYSGNTIYF.